Listed below are T cell receptor beta chains from one sample, sequenced in a study of T-cell reconstitution after alpha-beta-depleted transplantation in children. TCRdb analysed the PCR reads with MiXCR anew, one entry per CDR3 protein. The sample holds over 150,000 distinct CDR3 sequences; 6.6% are singletons and the top ten take 5% to 6.5%. This specimen was PBMCs, taken before TCRalphabeta/CD19-depleted stem cell transplant. All receptors come from a boy between 2 and 10 years old with acute lymphoblastic leukemia, due to receive a stem cell transplant. The CDR3 runs from the conserved cysteine through the conserved F or W. The order of the fields is V gene, D gene, J gene, clone size, CDR3 protein, CDR3 DNA. The D gene is left open where the match is weak. Clone size is stated in some rows and not others, as once, few, many or a class when expanded.

>TRBV25-1|-|TRBJ1-4|many
CASKQGATNEKLFF
TGTGCCAGCAAACAGGGTGCAACTAATGAAAAACTGTTTTTT
>TRBV18|-|TRBJ1-5|-
CASSPRDTNQPQHF
TGTGCCAGCTCACCCAGGGATACTAATCAGCCCCAGCATTTT
>TRBV6-5|-|TRBJ2-2|many
CASSYSIRTERTGELFF
TGTGCCAGCAGTTACTCGATTCGGACAGAACGGACCGGGGAGCTGTTTTTT
>TRBV27|-|TRBJ1-5|few
CASSLRTGNQPQHF
TGTGCCAGCAGTCTTAGGACAGGCAATCAGCCCCAGCATTTT
>TRBV24-1|-|TRBJ2-1|many
CATSSRGARYEQFF
TGTGCCACCAGTTCGAGAGGGGCTCGGTATGAGCAGTTCTTC
>TRBV15|-|TRBJ1-3|many
CATTYAGTERNTIYF
TGTGCCACCACCTACGCCGGGACCGAAAGAAACACCATATATTTT
>TRBV28|TRBD2|TRBJ2-7|many
CASSQLAGSYEQYF
TGTGCCAGCAGTCAACTAGCGGGCTCCTACGAGCAGTACTTC
>TRBV20-1|TRBD2|TRBJ2-5|few
CSASLPLAGGQETQYF
TGCAGTGCCTCCTTGCCACTAGCGGGGGGGCAAGAGACCCAGTACTTC
>TRBV28|-|TRBJ2-7|many
CASTIGYRVNEQYF
TGTGCCAGCACCATAGGATACAGGGTGAACGAGCAGTACTTC
>TRBV5-1|TRBD2|TRBJ2-5|many
CASSLASGRAKETQYF
TGCGCCAGCAGCTTGGCTAGCGGGAGGGCCAAAGAGACCCAGTACTTC
>TRBV29-1|TRBD2|TRBJ2-1|many
CSGWLAGYNEQFF
TGCAGTGGCTGGCTAGCGGGTTACAATGAGCAGTTCTTC
>TRBV27|TRBD1|TRBJ2-2|-
CASSWTGDDTGELFF
TGTGCCAGCAGTTGGACAGGGGACGACACCGGGGAGCTGTTTTTT
>TRBV5-1|-|TRBJ2-1|many
CASSLVTTGSYNEQFF
TGCGCCAGCAGCTTGGTGACTACCGGCTCCTACAATGAGCAGTTCTTC
>TRBV29-1|-|TRBJ2-1|many
CSVGREAYNEQFF
TGCAGCGTTGGTAGGGAGGCCTACAATGAGCAGTTCTTC
>TRBV28|-|TRBJ1-6|many
CASSLRVGNSPLHF
TGTGCCAGCAGCCTCAGGGTAGGAAATTCACCCCTCCACTTT
>TRBV7-6|TRBD2|TRBJ2-1|few
CASSLGGLASGPYNEQFF
TGTGCCAGCAGCTTAGGAGGACTAGCCTCAGGCCCCTACAATGAGCAGTTCTTC
>TRBV7-9|-|TRBJ2-7|many
CASSLYFEQYF
TGTGCCAGCAGCCTCTACTTCGAGCAGTACTTC
>TRBV7-3|-|TRBJ2-3|many
CASSAASEDTQYF
TGTGCCAGCAGCGCTGCCTCAGAGGATACGCAGTATTTT
>TRBV5-4|-|TRBJ1-2|once
CASGPGTPLGYGYTF
TGTGCCAGCGGCCCCGGGACACCCCTAGGCTATGGCTACACCTTC
>TRBV4-3|TRBD2|TRBJ2-3|many
CASSHGSGGSTDTQYF
TGCGCCAGCAGCCACGGTAGCGGGGGGAGCACAGATACGCAGTATTTT
>TRBV4-1|-|TRBJ2-1|few
CACSPLVASSYNEQFF
TGCGCCTGCTCCCCCCTTGTAGCGAGCTCCTACAATGAGCAGTTCTTC
>TRBV4-2|-|TRBJ2-2|many
CASGNEGRSVENAGELFF
TGTGCCAGCGGTAACGAGGGCAGGTCAGTCGAGAACGCCGGGGAGCTGTTTTTT
>TRBV14|-|TRBJ2-1|many
CASSQDRRLGGGHEQFF
TGTGCCAGCAGCCAAGATCGTAGGCTAGGGGGAGGGCATGAGCAGTTCTTC
>TRBV6-5|-|TRBJ1-1|-
CASSYGGRGTEAFF
TGTGCCAGCAGTTACGGCGGGAGGGGGACTGAAGCTTTCTTT
>TRBV20-1|-|TRBJ1-1|many
CSARDILGNEAFF
TGCAGTGCTAGAGATATTCTGGGAAATGAAGCTTTCTTT
>TRBV20-1|TRBD2|TRBJ2-2|many
CSAKGEREMVGELFF
TGCAGTGCTAAAGGGGAGCGGGAGATGGTCGGGGAGCTGTTTTTT
>TRBV29-1|-|TRBJ1-1|many
CSVGTGVKAFF
TGCAGCGTTGGGACTGGGGTAAAAGCTTTCTTT
>TRBV7-2|TRBD1|TRBJ2-7|few
CASSYDRGPNEQYF
TGTGCCAGCAGCTACGACAGGGGGCCCAACGAGCAGTACTTC
>TRBV29-1|TRBD2|TRBJ2-7|many
CSVEDWGDYSYEQYF
TGCAGCGTTGAAGATTGGGGGGACTACTCCTACGAGCAGTACTTC
>TRBV6-1|-|TRBJ2-3|many
CASSEKELDTQYF
TGTGCCAGCAGTGAAAAAGAACTGGATACGCAGTATTTT